This TCR beta chain was recorded in a study of blood T cell repertoires in COVID-19. Germline V gives CDR1 MDHEN, CDR2 SYDVKM. This CDR3 comprises 14 residues. The V gene lost 6 bases and the J gene lost 4 bases, with 13 bases spanning the gap. Profiling relied on immunoSEQ multiplex PCR, and the TCRdb table lists in-frame clones only, not all of them. The profile shows roughly 180,000 clones, about 82% of them singletons. All recovered Cohort 3 donors got two negative PCRs, got clearance, or saw symptom resolution. The genes are TRBV28 and TRBJ1-5, with no clear D. The clonotype comes from a woman in her 30s who had recovered from COVID-19. The sequencing sample was made of PBMCs or T cells enriched from blood (not recorded which). CDR3 residues: CASSTLTRNQPQHF. As DNA, the CDR3 is TGTGCCAGCAGCACCCTAACCAGGAATCAGCCCCAGCATTTT.